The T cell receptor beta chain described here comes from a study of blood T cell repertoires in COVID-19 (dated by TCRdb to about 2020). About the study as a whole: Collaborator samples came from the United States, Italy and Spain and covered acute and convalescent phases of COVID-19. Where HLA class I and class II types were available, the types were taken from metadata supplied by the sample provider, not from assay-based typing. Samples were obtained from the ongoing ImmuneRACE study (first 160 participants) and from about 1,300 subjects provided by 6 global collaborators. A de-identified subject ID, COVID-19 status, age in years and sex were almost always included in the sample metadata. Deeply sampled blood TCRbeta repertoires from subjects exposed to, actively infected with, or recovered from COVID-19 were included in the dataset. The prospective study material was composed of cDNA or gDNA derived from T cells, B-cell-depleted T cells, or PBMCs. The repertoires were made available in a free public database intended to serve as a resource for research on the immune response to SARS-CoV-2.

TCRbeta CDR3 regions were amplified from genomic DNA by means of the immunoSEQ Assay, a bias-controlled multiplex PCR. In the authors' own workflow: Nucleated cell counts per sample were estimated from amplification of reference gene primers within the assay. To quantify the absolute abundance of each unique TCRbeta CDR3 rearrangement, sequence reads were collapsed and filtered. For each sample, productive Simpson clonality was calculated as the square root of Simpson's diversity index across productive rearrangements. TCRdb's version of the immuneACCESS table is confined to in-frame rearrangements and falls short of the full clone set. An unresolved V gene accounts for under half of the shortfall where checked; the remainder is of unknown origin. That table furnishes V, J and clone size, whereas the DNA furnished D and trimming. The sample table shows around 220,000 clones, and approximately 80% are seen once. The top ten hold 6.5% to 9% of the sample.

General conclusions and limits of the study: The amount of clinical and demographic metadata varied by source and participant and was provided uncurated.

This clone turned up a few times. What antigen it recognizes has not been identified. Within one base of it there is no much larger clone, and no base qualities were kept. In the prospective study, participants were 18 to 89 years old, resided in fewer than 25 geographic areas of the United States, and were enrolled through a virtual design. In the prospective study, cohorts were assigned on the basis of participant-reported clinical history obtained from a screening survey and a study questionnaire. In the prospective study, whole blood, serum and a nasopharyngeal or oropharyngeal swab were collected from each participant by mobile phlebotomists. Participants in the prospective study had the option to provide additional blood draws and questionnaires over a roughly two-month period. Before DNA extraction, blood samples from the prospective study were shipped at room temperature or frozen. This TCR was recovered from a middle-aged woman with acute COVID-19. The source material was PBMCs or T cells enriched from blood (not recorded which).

The DNA sequence is TGTGCCAGCAGCCCCAACACGGGACACTTCACGGGGCAGTTCTTC. This codes for CASSPNTGHFTGQFF. The V and J genes are TRBV3-1 (or the pseudogene TRBV3-2) and TRBJ2-1; matching of 6 bases hints at TRBD1 as the D gene. The germline V gene (reference sequence) provides CDR1 LGHDT and CDR2 YNNKEL. V is clipped by 4 bases and J by 12 bases, and the sequence between their germline boundaries is 22 bases long. The CDR3 numbers 15 residues from cysteine through phenylalanine. CDR3 DNA is the only sequence kept; it has 45 bases, read in frame from the first base.